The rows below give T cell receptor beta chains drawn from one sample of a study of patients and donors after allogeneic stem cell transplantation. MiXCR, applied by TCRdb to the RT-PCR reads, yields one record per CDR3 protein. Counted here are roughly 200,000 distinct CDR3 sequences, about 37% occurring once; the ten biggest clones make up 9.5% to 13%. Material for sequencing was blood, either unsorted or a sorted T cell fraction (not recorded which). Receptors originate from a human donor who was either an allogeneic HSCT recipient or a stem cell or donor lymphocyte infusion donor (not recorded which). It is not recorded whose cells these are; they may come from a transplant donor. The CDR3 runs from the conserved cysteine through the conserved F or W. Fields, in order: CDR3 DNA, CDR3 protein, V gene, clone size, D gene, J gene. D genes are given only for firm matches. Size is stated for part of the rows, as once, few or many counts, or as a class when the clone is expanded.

CDR3nt: TGTGCCACCAGCAGAGCCACAGAGTTTAGCAATCAGCCCCAGCATTTT; CDR3aa: CATSRATEFSNQPQHF; v_gene: TRBV15; abundance: few; d_gene: NA; j_gene: TRBJ1-5
CDR3nt: TGCAGTGTTACCGGGACAGGGGGTTACGAGCAGTACTTC; CDR3aa: CSVTGTGGYEQYF; v_gene: TRBV20-1; abundance: NA; d_gene: TRBD1; j_gene: TRBJ2-7
CDR3nt: TGTGCCAGCAGCCGGGCTGAAGCTTTCTTT; CDR3aa: CASSRAEAFF; v_gene: TRBV12-3/TRBV12-4; abundance: many; d_gene: NA; j_gene: TRBJ1-1
CDR3nt: TGTGCCAGCAGTTACCAGTCACGGTCTAACTATGGCTACACCTTC; CDR3aa: CASSYQSRSNYGYTF; v_gene: TRBV6-6; abundance: NA; d_gene: NA; j_gene: TRBJ1-2
CDR3nt: TGCGCCAGCAGAAGGACAGGGGAGAATTCACCCCTCCACTTT; CDR3aa: CASRRTGENSPLHF; v_gene: TRBV10-2; abundance: few; d_gene: TRBD1; j_gene: TRBJ1-6
CDR3nt: TGCGCCAGCAGCTTGATATCGGGACAGGGGAACACTGAAGCTTTCTTT; CDR3aa: CASSLISGQGNTEAFF; v_gene: TRBV5-1; abundance: NA; d_gene: TRBD1; j_gene: TRBJ1-1
CDR3nt: TGTGCCAGCAGCGTACAGGGGAAGAGTAACACCATATATTTT; CDR3aa: CASSVQGKSNTIYF; v_gene: TRBV12-3/TRBV12-4; abundance: many; d_gene: TRBD1; j_gene: TRBJ1-3
CDR3nt: TGCGCCAGCAGCCAAGCCGGCGGGGGTAGCACAGATACGCAGTATTTT; CDR3aa: CASSQAGGGSTDTQYF; v_gene: TRBV4-3; abundance: NA; d_gene: TRBD2; j_gene: TRBJ2-3
CDR3nt: TGTGCCAGCAGCGTATCTTTGACTAATGAAAAACTGTTTTTT; CDR3aa: CASSVSLTNEKLFF; v_gene: TRBV9; abundance: NA; d_gene: NA; j_gene: TRBJ1-4
CDR3nt: TGTGCCAGCAGCGGCCGGCCTTTACCACCGGAAGCTTTCTTT; CDR3aa: CASSGRPLPPEAFF; v_gene: TRBV7-2; abundance: few; d_gene: NA; j_gene: TRBJ1-1
CDR3nt: TGTGCCAGCTCACGATGGGACATCGGAACTAATGAAAAACTGTTTTTT; CDR3aa: CASSRWDIGTNEKLFF; v_gene: TRBV18; abundance: NA; d_gene: NA; j_gene: TRBJ1-4
CDR3nt: TGTGCCAGCAGTTTGACAGGGGGCCCCTACGAGCAGTACTTC; CDR3aa: CASSLTGGPYEQYF; v_gene: TRBV27; abundance: NA; d_gene: TRBD1; j_gene: TRBJ2-7
CDR3nt: TGCGCCAGCAGCTTGGACGGGCATAGCAATCAGCCCCAGCATTTT; CDR3aa: CASSLDGHSNQPQHF; v_gene: TRBV5-1; abundance: few; d_gene: NA; j_gene: TRBJ1-5
CDR3nt: TGTGCCAGCAGTTTCCCCCGGGACAGGGCCGGCTACACCTTC; CDR3aa: CASSFPRDRAGYTF; v_gene: TRBV12-3/TRBV12-4; abundance: few; d_gene: TRBD1; j_gene: TRBJ1-2
CDR3nt: TGTGCCAGCAGTGCCGGACAGGGGTACACCGGGGAGCTGTTTTTT; CDR3aa: CASSAGQGYTGELFF; v_gene: TRBV9; abundance: NA; d_gene: TRBD1; j_gene: TRBJ2-2
CDR3nt: TGTGCCTGGCACCGGGACACAGCCTACAATGAGCAGTTCTTC; CDR3aa: CAWHRDTAYNEQFF; v_gene: TRBV30; abundance: NA; d_gene: NA; j_gene: TRBJ2-1
CDR3nt: TGTGCCAGCAGTTACTCTGGGGGCAGGGGCTCTGGAAACACCATATATTTT; CDR3aa: CASSYSGGRGSGNTIYF; v_gene: TRBV6-5; abundance: NA; d_gene: NA; j_gene: TRBJ1-3
CDR3nt: TGTGCCAGCAGTGTGGCAGGGTTCTACGAGCAGTACTTC; CDR3aa: CASSVAGFYEQYF; v_gene: TRBV6-5; abundance: NA; d_gene: NA; j_gene: TRBJ2-7
CDR3nt: TGCAGTGCTAGTTGGCTACTAGGGGTCAAGTATAATTCACCCCTCCACTTT; CDR3aa: CSASWLLGVKYNSPLHF; v_gene: TRBV20-1; abundance: few; d_gene: NA; j_gene: TRBJ1-6
CDR3nt: TGCAGCGTTGCGTATATGAACACTGAAGCTTTCTTT; CDR3aa: CSVAYMNTEAFF; v_gene: TRBV29-1; abundance: NA; d_gene: NA; j_gene: TRBJ1-1
CDR3nt: TGTGCCAGCAGTTTACGAGTAGGGGTCAATGAGCAGTTCTTC; CDR3aa: CASSLRVGVNEQFF; v_gene: TRBV28; abundance: NA; d_gene: NA; j_gene: TRBJ2-1
CDR3nt: TGTGCCAGCAGTTACTCCGGGACTAGCGAGCAGTATTTT; CDR3aa: CASSYSGTSEQYF; v_gene: TRBV6-2/TRBV6-3; abundance: NA; d_gene: TRBD2; j_gene: TRBJ2-3
CDR3nt: TGTGCCAGCACGCAGGACAGGGGAGCAAATCAGCCCCAGCATTTT; CDR3aa: CASTQDRGANQPQHF; v_gene: TRBV12-3/TRBV12-4; abundance: NA; d_gene: TRBD1; j_gene: TRBJ1-5
CDR3nt: TGCGCCAGCAGCATCGGGACAGCCGGCCGGGGGGCTTTCTTT; CDR3aa: CASSIGTAGRGAFF; v_gene: TRBV5-1; abundance: NA; d_gene: TRBD1; j_gene: TRBJ1-1
CDR3nt: TGTGCCAGCAGCCAAGATTTGGCACCACGTGGCTACACCTTC; CDR3aa: CASSQDLAPRGYTF; v_gene: TRBV3-1; abundance: once; d_gene: NA; j_gene: TRBJ1-2
CDR3nt: TGTGCCAGCAGCCAAGACCCACGGGGGGCGGAGGGGAATCAGCCCCAGCATTTT; CDR3aa: CASSQDPRGAEGNQPQHF; v_gene: TRBV3-1; abundance: few; d_gene: NA; j_gene: TRBJ1-5
CDR3nt: TGCAGTGCTACCCCCGGGACCACAAATTCACCCCTCCACTTT; CDR3aa: CSATPGTTNSPLHF; v_gene: TRBV20-1; abundance: few; d_gene: NA; j_gene: TRBJ1-6
CDR3nt: TGTGCCAGCAGCTTGGCCAGGGGGCGGAATGAGCAGTTCTTC; CDR3aa: CASSLARGRNEQFF; v_gene: TRBV5-4; abundance: few; d_gene: TRBD1; j_gene: TRBJ2-1
CDR3nt: TGTGCCAGCAGCTTAGGGGCTAGCGGAAGCACAGATACGCAGTATTTT; CDR3aa: CASSLGASGSTDTQYF; v_gene: TRBV11-2; abundance: NA; d_gene: TRBD2; j_gene: TRBJ2-3
CDR3nt: TGCAGCGGGGTGGACTCCCTTGACGAGACCCAGTACTTC; CDR3aa: CSGVDSLDETQYF; v_gene: TRBV20-1; abundance: NA; d_gene: NA; j_gene: TRBJ2-5
CDR3nt: TGTGCCAGCGGGTTGAAATCGGGAAACATTCAGTACTTC; CDR3aa: CASGLKSGNIQYF; v_gene: TRBV2; abundance: NA; d_gene: NA; j_gene: TRBJ2-4
CDR3nt: TGTGCCAGCAGCCGGACACGAGCTAACTATGGCTACACCTTC; CDR3aa: CASSRTRANYGYTF; v_gene: TRBV3-1; abundance: NA; d_gene: NA; j_gene: TRBJ1-2
CDR3nt: TGTGCCAGCAGTCCATGGGGGAGCTCTGGAAACACCATATATTTT; CDR3aa: CASSPWGSSGNTIYF; v_gene: TRBV28; abundance: NA; d_gene: NA; j_gene: TRBJ1-3
CDR3nt: TGTGCCAGCAGTTACCGCGGTAATGAAAAACTGTTTTTT; CDR3aa: CASSYRGNEKLFF; v_gene: TRBV6-6; abundance: NA; d_gene: NA; j_gene: TRBJ1-4
CDR3nt: TGTGCCAGCTCCCTGGGGAACCAAGAGACCCAGTACTTC; CDR3aa: CASSLGNQETQYF; v_gene: TRBV18; abundance: NA; d_gene: NA; j_gene: TRBJ2-5
CDR3nt: TGTGCCAGCAGTTTTCGAGCGGGACTCCCGAACACTGAAGCTTTCTTT; CDR3aa: CASSFRAGLPNTEAFF; v_gene: TRBV28; abundance: NA; d_gene: NA; j_gene: TRBJ1-1
CDR3nt: TGTGCCAGCAGGGGACAGGGGGGAGGCACTGAAGCTTTCTTT; CDR3aa: CASRGQGGGTEAFF; v_gene: TRBV6-6; abundance: NA; d_gene: TRBD1; j_gene: TRBJ1-1
CDR3nt: TGCAGTGCTAGGACGAGCTATGGCTACACCTTC; CDR3aa: CSARTSYGYTF; v_gene: TRBV20-1; abundance: NA; d_gene: NA; j_gene: TRBJ1-2
CDR3nt: TGCGCCAGCAGCTTTTACAGGGTAGCATATGAGCAGTTCTTC; CDR3aa: CASSFYRVAYEQFF; v_gene: TRBV5-1; abundance: NA; d_gene: NA; j_gene: TRBJ2-1
CDR3nt: TGCGTAGTGGGGGGCACTGAAGCTTTCTTT; CDR3aa: CVVGGTEAFF; v_gene: TRBV10-2; abundance: NA; d_gene: NA; j_gene: TRBJ1-1
CDR3nt: TGTGCCAGCAGCCCCGCATATAATTATGGCTACACCTTC; CDR3aa: CASSPAYNYGYTF; v_gene: TRBV25-1; abundance: NA; d_gene: NA; j_gene: TRBJ1-2
CDR3nt: TGCAGTGCTCCCTTTCTAGCCAATGAGCAGTTCTTC; CDR3aa: CSAPFLANEQFF; v_gene: TRBV20-1; abundance: NA; d_gene: NA; j_gene: TRBJ2-1
CDR3nt: TGTGCCAGCAGCAGAACAGGATCTAGCACAGATACGCAGTATTTT; CDR3aa: CASSRTGSSTDTQYF; v_gene: TRBV21-1; abundance: NA; d_gene: NA; j_gene: TRBJ2-3
CDR3nt: TGTGCCAGCAGCTTAGATTTCAGGGGAAGCACTGAAGCTTTCTTT; CDR3aa: CASSLDFRGSTEAFF; v_gene: TRBV7-2; abundance: once; d_gene: NA; j_gene: TRBJ1-1
CDR3nt: TGTGCCAGCAGTTACTCGAGAGAGGCCCTTTCCCCTAACATTCAGTACTTC; CDR3aa: CASSYSREALSPNIQYF; v_gene: TRBV6-2/TRBV6-3; abundance: NA; d_gene: NA; j_gene: TRBJ2-4
CDR3nt: TGTGCCAGCAGTTTGAGGCAGCCCCAGCATTTT; CDR3aa: CASSLRQPQHF; v_gene: TRBV27; abundance: few; d_gene: NA; j_gene: TRBJ1-5
CDR3nt: TGTGCCAGCAGTGACAGGGACTCTGGGGCCAACGTCCTGACTTTC; CDR3aa: CASSDRDSGANVLTF; v_gene: TRBV12-3/TRBV12-4; abundance: NA; d_gene: TRBD1; j_gene: TRBJ2-6
CDR3nt: TGCGCCAGCAGCTGGACAGGGGAGGGGAGCACTGAAGCTTTCTTT; CDR3aa: CASSWTGEGSTEAFF; v_gene: TRBV5-1; abundance: few; d_gene: TRBD1; j_gene: TRBJ1-1
CDR3nt: TGTGCCAGCAGCGTAGATGAGGGTAGATACACCGGGGAGCTGTTTTTT; CDR3aa: CASSVDEGRYTGELFF; v_gene: TRBV9; abundance: once; d_gene: NA; j_gene: TRBJ2-2
CDR3nt: TGTGCCAGCAGTTCGGACAGGGTTGGGGCTGAAGCTTTCTTT; CDR3aa: CASSSDRVGAEAFF; v_gene: TRBV12-3/TRBV12-4; abundance: few; d_gene: TRBD1; j_gene: TRBJ1-1
CDR3nt: TGCAGTGCGGTTCAACAGGGGGATCAGCCCCAGCATTTT; CDR3aa: CSAVQQGDQPQHF; v_gene: TRBV20-1; abundance: NA; d_gene: TRBD1; j_gene: TRBJ1-5
CDR3nt: TGTGCCAGCAGCCTCCGGACAGGGGACGCCGGGGAGCTGTTTTTT; CDR3aa: CASSLRTGDAGELFF; v_gene: TRBV9; abundance: NA; d_gene: TRBD1; j_gene: TRBJ2-2
CDR3nt: TGTGCCAGCAGTTCCCCCGTCCCAGATACGCAGTATTTT; CDR3aa: CASSSPVPDTQYF; v_gene: TRBV6-5; abundance: NA; d_gene: NA; j_gene: TRBJ2-3
CDR3nt: TGTGCCAGCAGCTTAGACTGGGACAGAGGAGCTTTCTTT; CDR3aa: CASSLDWDRGAFF; v_gene: TRBV7-9; abundance: few; d_gene: TRBD1; j_gene: TRBJ1-1
CDR3nt: TGCGCCAGCTCTGCGGACGGGAGCTATGGCTACACCTTC; CDR3aa: CASSADGSYGYTF; v_gene: TRBV5-1; abundance: few; d_gene: NA; j_gene: TRBJ1-2
CDR3nt: TGTGCCAGCAGTTTAGCGCTACAGCCCGGGGGTGAAAAACTGTTTTTT; CDR3aa: CASSLALQPGGEKLFF; v_gene: TRBV12-3/TRBV12-4; abundance: NA; d_gene: NA; j_gene: TRBJ1-4
CDR3nt: TGTGCCAGCCGGGACACCTTTGGCCCAGATACGCAGTATTTT; CDR3aa: CASRDTFGPDTQYF; v_gene: TRBV6-5; abundance: NA; d_gene: NA; j_gene: TRBJ2-3
CDR3nt: TGCGCCAGCAGCCAAGATCGACGCTACGAGCAGTACTTC; CDR3aa: CASSQDRRYEQYF; v_gene: TRBV4-3; abundance: NA; d_gene: NA; j_gene: TRBJ2-7